These T cell receptor beta chains were read from a single sample in a study of blood T cell repertoires in COVID-19. The assay was immunoSEQ multiplex PCR, and TCRdb's table has in-frame clones only and misses some. The sample records some 100,000 clones, roughly 80% being singletons. Sequences were obtained from peripheral blood. These receptor sequences come from a man between 60 and 75 years old with acute or convalescent COVID-19. Both conserved end residues are part of each CDR3. A D gene is named only where the DNA matches it firmly. Only some rows state a clone size, as once, few, many or a class for expanded clones.

NA	TRBV5-8	TRBJ1-1	few	CASSLEIGVNTEAFF	TGTGCCAGCAGCTTAGAAATAGGGGTGAACACTGAAGCTTTCTTT
TRBD1	TRBV18	TRBJ1-1	NA	CASSPLRDRGLLGTEAFF	TGTGCCAGCTCACCACTGCGGGACAGGGGGCTACTTGGCACTGAAGCTTTCTTT
NA	TRBV6-2/TRBV6-3	TRBJ1-2	NA	CASSRAEFYGYTF	TGTGCCAGCAGTAGAGCGGAGTTCTATGGCTACACCTTC
NA	TRBV6-5	TRBJ1-2	few	CASRPAGGLGYTF	TGTGCCAGCAGACCCGCGGGCGGGCTTGGCTACACCTTC
TRBD1	TRBV13	TRBJ1-6	NA	CASSGRQGGSSYNSPLHF	TGTGCCAGCAGCGGCCGACAGGGAGGAAGCTCCTATAATTCACCCCTCCACTTT
NA	TRBV19	TRBJ1-1	NA	CASSPPQIYTEAFF	TGTGCCAGTAGTCCGCCACAGATTTACACTGAAGCTTTCTTT
TRBD1	TRBV5-1	TRBJ2-2	NA	CASSSGQGGTGELFF	TGCGCCAGCAGTTCTGGACAGGGTGGCACCGGGGAGCTGTTTTTT
NA	TRBV5-1	TRBJ2-3	NA	CASSSRVYTDTQYF	TGCGCCAGCAGCAGCCGCGTTTACACAGATACGCAGTATTTT
TRBD1	TRBV7-8	TRBJ1-2	NA	CASSDRDRVLYGYTF	TGTGCCAGCAGCGACCGGGACAGGGTCCTCTATGGCTACACCTTC
NA	TRBV5-8	TRBJ2-2	NA	CASSLQGFGELFF	TGTGCCAGCAGCTTGCAGGGGTTCGGGGAGCTGTTTTTT
NA	TRBV5-1	TRBJ2-6	few	CASSLELAGANVLTF	TGCGCCAGCAGCTTGGAGCTGGCTGGGGCCAACGTCCTGACTTTC
NA	TRBV2	TRBJ1-3	NA	CASSYAVSGNTIYF	TGTGCCAGCAGCTATGCGGTCTCTGGAAACACCATATATTTT
NA	TRBV5-5	TRBJ2-2	NA	CASSLDGSGELFF	TGTGCCAGCAGCTTGGACGGGTCCGGGGAGCTGTTTTTT
NA	TRBV4-1	TRBJ1-6	NA	CASSQVWQGNSPLHF	TGCGCCAGCAGCCAAGTGTGGCAGGGAAATTCACCCCTCCACTTT
TRBD1	TRBV28	TRBJ1-1	NA	CASSKGGSNTEAFF	TGTGCCAGCAGTAAAGGGGGCTCGAACACTGAAGCTTTCTTT
TRBD2	TRBV5-1	TRBJ2-1	NA	CASSPGGGRFF	TGCGCCAGCAGCCCCGGGGGGGGCAGGTTCTTC
NA	TRBV12-3/TRBV12-4	TRBJ1-4	once	CASRLGGNEKLFF	TGTGCCAGCAGGTTGGGGGGTAATGAAAAACTGTTTTTT
NA	TRBV5-1	TRBJ1-3	NA	CASSTATGLGNTIYF	TGCGCCAGCAGCACAGCAACAGGGCTCGGAAACACCATATATTTT
NA	TRBV3-1/TRBV3-2	TRBJ1-2	NA	CASSQVGSVGTF	TGTGCCAGCAGCCAAGTCGGCAGCGTCGGCACCTTC
NA	TRBV10-1	TRBJ2-3	NA	CASSDPQGPDTQYF	TGCGCCAGCAGTGATCCGCAGGGCCCGGATACGCAGTATTTT
TRBD2	TRBV7-3	TRBJ2-1	NA	CASSPRTSGAREQFF	TGTGCCAGCAGCCCCAGGACTAGCGGGGCCCGGGAGCAGTTCTTC
NA	TRBV12-3/TRBV12-4	TRBJ1-2	once	CASSNRINYGYTF	TGTGCCAGCAGTAACAGGATTAACTATGGCTACACCTTC
NA	TRBV11-2	TRBJ2-1	NA	CASSSTGTPYNEQFF	TGTGCCAGCAGCTCAACAGGGACGCCGTACAATGAGCAGTTCTTC
NA	TRBV30	TRBJ2-3	NA	CAWSRGTSTDTQYF	TGTGCCTGGAGCAGGGGAACTAGCACAGATACGCAGTATTTT
NA	TRBV10-3	TRBJ2-7	NA	CAISESRSGAREQYF	TGTGCCATCAGTGAGTCTCGGTCGGGAGCTCGAGAGCAGTACTTC
NA	TRBV4-3	TRBJ2-2	NA	CASSQDLWGEVTNFRTGELFF	TGCGCCAGCAGCCAAGATCTCTGGGGGGAAGTCACGAACTTCCGCACCGGGGAGCTGTTTTTT
NA	TRBV4-3	TRBJ1-2	NA	CASSQDLVGWGGGYTF	TGCGCCAGCAGCCAAGATTTGGTAGGGTGGGGAGGAGGCTACACCTTC
TRBD1	TRBV5-4	TRBJ1-2	NA	CASSSRQGNYGYTF	TGTGCCAGCAGCTCTCGACAGGGTAACTATGGCTACACCTTC
NA	TRBV19	TRBJ2-3	NA	CASSTGTGFDTQYF	TGTGCCAGTAGTACCGGGACTGGCTTCGATACGCAGTATTTT
NA	TRBV4-3	TRBJ1-2	few	CASSQDQQQDGYTF	TGCGCCAGCAGCCAAGATCAACAACAAGATGGCTACACCTTC
TRBD1	TRBV28	TRBJ2-7	NA	CASSSTGGAYEQYF	TGTGCCAGCAGTTCGACAGGGGGCGCCTACGAGCAGTACTTC
NA	TRBV29-1	TRBJ2-3	NA	CSATSTDTQYF	TGCAGCGCGACTAGCACAGATACGCAGTATTTT
NA	TRBV6-6	TRBJ2-1	NA	CASSGGTVSNEQFF	TGTGCCAGCAGTGGGGGGACAGTTTCAAATGAGCAGTTCTTC
NA	TRBV6-2/TRBV6-3	TRBJ1-1	NA	CASSPPRASGPTEAFF	TGTGCCAGCAGTCCGCCGCGGGCCTCGGGCCCCACTGAAGCTTTCTTT
NA	TRBV27	TRBJ1-6	NA	CASSFNINSPLHF	TGTGCCAGCAGTTTCAACATTAATTCACCCCTCCACTTT
TRBD1	TRBV5-4	TRBJ1-1	NA	CASSIRLGQAQHEAFF	TGTGCCAGCAGCATCCGCCTTGGACAGGCGCAACATGAAGCTTTCTTT
NA	TRBV7-7	TRBJ2-2	NA	CASSLAAPPNTGELFF	TGTGCTAGCAGCTTAGCGGCCCCCCCGAACACCGGGGAGCTGTTTTTT
TRBD2	TRBV7-8	TRBJ2-1	NA	CASNRGGGYNEQFF	TGTGCCAGCAATCGGGGGGGCGGGTACAATGAGCAGTTCTTC
TRBD1	TRBV11-3	TRBJ2-5	NA	CASSLGNRGRETQYF	TGTGCCAGCAGCTTAGGCAACAGGGGTCGAGAGACCCAGTACTTC
NA	TRBV6-5	TRBJ1-1	NA	CASTGGWVTEAFF	TGTGCCAGCACCGGGGGGTGGGTCACTGAAGCTTTCTTT
TRBD2	TRBV5-4	TRBJ2-5	few	CASSLPPRGSGSPETQYF	TGTGCCAGCAGCCTTCCCCCCCGGGGTAGCGGGAGTCCAGAGACCCAGTACTTC
NA	TRBV7-3	TRBJ2-1	NA	CASSLGLFNEQFF	TGTGCCAGCAGCCTGGGACTCTTCAATGAGCAGTTCTTC
NA	TRBV19	TRBJ2-2	NA	CASSMVRGATGELFF	TGTGCCAGTAGTATGGTCAGGGGGGCCACCGGGGAGCTGTTTTTT
TRBD2	TRBV7-9	TRBJ2-1	NA	CASSITSGVYNEQFF	TGTGCCAGCAGCATTACTAGCGGAGTCTACAATGAGCAGTTCTTC
NA	TRBV5-1	TRBJ2-2	NA	CASSLAAGVTGELFF	TGCGCCAGCAGCTTGGCTGCAGGGGTCACCGGGGAGCTGTTTTTT
TRBD2	TRBV5-1	TRBJ2-3	once	CASSLQGGPDTQYF	TGCGCCAGCAGCTTGCAGGGAGGGCCAGATACGCAGTATTTT
TRBD2	TRBV7-3	TRBJ2-1	NA	CASSRLAGEGSSYNEQFF	TGTGCCAGCAGCAGACTAGCGGGAGAGGGAAGCTCCTACAATGAGCAGTTCTTC
NA	TRBV6-6	TRBJ2-5	NA	CASSYRARGLETQYF	TGTGCCAGCAGTTATCGGGCACGGGGGTTGGAGACCCAGTACTTC
TRBD2	TRBV11-3	TRBJ2-5	NA	CASSKAGAGQETQYF	TGTGCCAGCAGCAAAGCGGGGGCAGGGCAAGAGACCCAGTACTTC
TRBD1	TRBV6-2/TRBV6-3	TRBJ2-7	NA	CASSLTGTGPREQYF	TGTGCCAGCAGTCTCACCGGGACAGGGCCTCGGGAGCAGTACTTC
TRBD1	TRBV7-9	TRBJ2-2	NA	CASRLTGGRSTGELFF	TGTGCCAGCAGATTAACAGGGGGCAGGAGCACCGGGGAGCTGTTTTTT
TRBD1	TRBV5-4	TRBJ2-7	few	CASSYPGQRSYEQYF	TGTGCCAGCAGCTACCCGGGACAGCGTTCCTACGAGCAGTACTTC
NA	TRBV6-2/TRBV6-3	TRBJ2-7	NA	CASTPRGATYEQYF	TGTGCCAGCACCCCCCGAGGCGCGACCTACGAGCAGTACTTC
NA	TRBV27	TRBJ1-3	NA	CASSPNSGNTIYF	TGTGCCAGCAGCCCAAACTCTGGAAACACCATATATTTT
NA	TRBV19	TRBJ2-3	NA	CASTSTGWSLQYF	TGTGCCAGTACGTCGACAGGATGGTCCCTGCAGTATTTT
NA	TRBV5-4	TRBJ2-7	few	CASSQPGTSAYEQYF	TGTGCCAGCAGTCAGCCCGGGACTTCAGCCTACGAGCAGTACTTC
TRBD1	TRBV28	TRBJ1-5	once	CASSDPRTGLSNQPQHF	TGTGCCAGCAGCGACCCGAGGACAGGGTTGAGCAATCAGCCCCAGCATTTT
TRBD2	TRBV5-4	TRBJ2-7	NA	CASSHSGRITYEQYF	TGTGCCAGCAGCCATAGCGGGAGGATCACCTACGAGCAGTACTTC
NA	TRBV10-1	TRBJ2-7	NA	CASSAGGPYEQYF	TGCGCCAGCAGTGCCGGGGGGCCCTACGAGCAGTACTTC
TRBD2	TRBV7-9	TRBJ2-7	few	CASSLTSGVGEQYF	TGTGCCAGCAGCTTGACTAGCGGGGTTGGCGAGCAGTACTTC